The 32 T cell receptor beta chains given below trace back to one sample, sequenced in a study of blood T cell repertoires in COVID-19. Method: immunoSEQ multiplex PCR; TCRdb's copy keeps in-frame clones and lacks some. The table has approximately 430,000 clones, 86% seen once. Sequencing was carried out using peripheral blood. These receptor sequences come from a woman aged 25 to 39 with active or convalescent COVID-19.

The chain combines TRBV18 with TRBJ2-4; TRBD2 matches 9 bases. After removal of 0 bases from V and 9 bases from J, the junction contained 9 bases not matched to a gene. This CDR3 comprises 16 residues. Germline V gene sequence: CDR1 KGHSH, CDR2 LQKENI. CDR3: CASSPPNLAGSGIQYF. The CDR3 region has the DNA TGTGCCAGCTCACCACCAAACCTAGCGGGATCGGGCATTCAGTACTTC.

The chain links TRBV18 to TRBJ1-2; no firm D call. With 3 bases removed from V and 4 bases from J, the gap between germline ends came to 15 bases. The CDR3 has 15 amino acids. CDR1 is KGHSH and CDR2 is LQKENI in the germline V gene. The CDR3 loop is CASSPYVGSAYGYTF. In DNA form, the CDR3 reads TGTGCCAGCTCACCCTACGTGGGCTCCGCCTATGGCTACACCTTC. Full variable domain (outside the CDR3, taken from reference TRBV18 and TRBJ1-2): NAGVMQNPRHLVRRRGQEARLRCSPMKGHSHVYWYRQLPEEGLKFMVYLQKENIIDESGMPKERFSAEFPKEGPSILRIQQVVRGDSAAYFCASSPYVGSAYGYTFGSGTRLTVV.

The rearrangement joins TRBV3-1 (or the pseudogene TRBV3-2) to TRBJ1-1; D is ambiguous. With 3 bases removed from V and 1 base from J, the gap between germline ends came to 9 bases. The CDR3 has 14 residues. Germline V gene sequence: CDR1 LGHDT, CDR2 YNNKEL (reference sequence). The CDR3 coding sequence is TGTGCCAGCAGCCATCTCGAGGGGAACACTGAAGCTTTCTTT. It codes for CASSHLEGNTEAFF.

The chain combines TRBV4-1 with TRBJ2-7; D perhaps matches TRBD2 (5 bases). Trimming shortened V by 3 bases and J by 4 bases, and 13 bases separated the two germline ends. Germline lookup yields CDR1 MGHRA and CDR2 YSYEKL. CDR3 length equals 14 residues. The CDR3 bases are TGCGCCAGCAGCCAGGACCGACGGGGTTACGAGCAGTACTTC. This encodes CASSQDRRGYEQYF.

V usage is TRBV29-1 and J usage is TRBJ1-6; weak D call: TRBD1 (5 bases). V was pared by 0 bases and J by 14 bases, with 14 bases between. Per the germline V gene, CDR1 is SQVTM and CDR2 is ANQGSEA. This CDR3 comprises 13 residues. CDR3 sequence (DNA): TGCAGCGTTGAAGATCTAGGCCGGGGGACCCTCCACTTT. This encodes CSVEDLGRGTLHF. Variable domain in full (rest from reference TRBV29-1 and TRBJ1-6): SAVISQKPSRDICQRGTSLTIQCQVDSQVTMMFWYRQQPGQSLTLIATANQGSEATYESGFVIDKFPISRPNLTFSTLTVSNMSPEDSSIYLCSVEDLGRGTLHFGNGTRLTVT.

This chain uses TRBV10-2 with TRBJ1-1; the match to TRBD1 covers 7 bases. The CDR3 is 14 residues long. Trimming took 6 bases from V and 7 from J; bases not matched to a gene: 11. CDR1 WSHSY and CDR2 SAAADI come from the germline V gene. CDR3 coding DNA: TGCGCCAGCAGCCTGGATGAGGGACAGCTTGAAGCTTTCTTT. Protein: CASSLDEGQLEAFF.

This clone was observed a single time. V and J are TRBV6-1 and TRBJ1-1; D gene unclear. The CDR3 has 13 amino acids. V lost 6 bases, J lost 1 base, and 9 bases lay in between. Germline V gene sequence: CDR1 MNHNS, CDR2 SASEGT. In nucleotides, the CDR3 is TGTGCCAGCAGAGAGCGCGAGAACACTGAAGCTTTCTTT. It yields the protein CASRERENTEAFF.

This clone was detected only once. This chain joins TRBV5-1 and TRBJ2-7; TRBD1 aligns across 11 bases. CDR3 length: 15 amino acids. V lost 4 bases to trimming and J lost 3 bases; unmatched junction nucleotides: 6. The germline V gene has CDR1 SGHRS and CDR2 YFSETQ. The CDR3 loop reads CASSVTGTGGYEQYF. The CDR3 DNA reads TGCGCCAGCAGCGTTACCGGGACAGGGGGCTACGAGCAGTACTTC. The full variable domain, in which reference TRBV5-1 and TRBJ2-7 provide the parts outside the CDR3, is KAGVTQTPRYLIKTRGQQVTLSCSPISGHRSVSWYQQTPGQGLQFLFEYFSETQRNKGNFPGRFSGRQFSNSRSEMNVSTLELGDSALYLCASSVTGTGGYEQYFGPGTRLTVT.

V usage is TRBV3-1 (or the pseudogene TRBV3-2) and J usage is TRBJ2-7; the D gene is possibly TRBD1 (6 bases). Trimming pared 0 bases from V and 10 bases from J, leaving 10 bases between. The CDR3 is made up of 12 amino acids. Germline V gene data show CDR1 as LGHDT and CDR2 as YNNKEL (reference sequence). DNA of the CDR3: TGTGCCAGCAGCCAAGATAGGGGACACCAGTACTTC. This sequence encodes CASSQDRGHQYF.

The V gene is TRBV28, the J gene TRBJ2-2; weak D call: TRBD2 (6 bases). V lost 6 bases and J 12 bases, leaving 20 bases between the germline ends. This CDR3 is 14 amino acids long. Germline V lookup: CDR1 MDHEN, CDR2 SYDVKM. The DNA of the CDR3 is TGTGCCAGCAGGCACGCAGGGACTGAGGGGAAGCTGTTTTTT. It specifies CASRHAGTEGKLFF.

J is TRBJ1-1 and V is TRBV10-3; D ambiguous. The CDR3 loop spans 13 amino acids. Germline CDR1 is ENHRY and CDR2 is SYGVKD. V lost 6 bases and J lost 0, with 8 bases in between. The CDR3 DNA reads TGTGCCATCAGCGAGACACTGAACACTGAAGCTTTCTTT. This gives the protein CAISETLNTEAFF.

This sequence joins TRBV12-3 or TRBV12-4 and TRBJ1-1, with a possible D match to TRBD1 (5 bases). V lost 7 bases to trimming and J lost 3 bases, with 12 bases between them. The CDR3 totals 13 residues. In DNA, the CDR3 is TGTGCCAGCAACGTCAGGGAGGACACTGAAGCTTTCTTT. Amino acids: CASNVREDTEAFF.

The chain links TRBV15 to TRBJ1-6; D possibly corresponds to TRBD1 (5 bases). CDR3 size: 12 residues. V gave up 8 bases and J gave up 10 bases, with 12 bases separating them. The germline V gene has CDR1 LNHNV and CDR2 YYDKDF (reference sequence). The CDR3 sequence: CATGTGGSPLHF. CDR3 bases: TGTGCCACCGGAACAGGTGGATCACCCCTCCACTTT. Combining the CDR3 with reference TRBV15 and TRBJ1-6 gives the whole variable domain DAMVIQNPRYQVTQFGKPVTLSCSQTLNHNVMYWYQQKSSQAPKLLFHYYDKDFNNEADTPDNFQSRRPNTSFCFLDIRSPGLGDTAMYLCATGTGGSPLHFGNGTRLTVT.

J is TRBJ1-2 and V is TRBV7-8, with D possibly matching TRBD1 (6 bases). CDR3 length: 13 amino acids. Trimming stripped 1 base from V and 4 bases from J, with 7 bases between. Germline V gene lookup returns CDR1 SGHVS and CDR2 FQNEAQ. DNA for the CDR3: TGTGCCAGCAGCTTAGGGACAGTCTATGGCTACACCTTC. Translation gives CASSLGTVYGYTF.

This chain joins TRBV19 and TRBJ1-4; D may be TRBD1 (6 bases). Germline V lookup: CDR1 LNHDA, CDR2 SQIVND (reference sequence). The V end lost 6 bases, the J end lost 8 bases, and 13 bases lay between the germline ends. The CDR3 covers 13 residues. Here the CDR3 reads CASRRDRLEKLFF. In DNA, the CDR3 is TGTGCCAGTAGGCGCGACAGGCTAGAAAAACTGTTTTTT.

The chain recombines TRBV18 with TRBJ1-1, with 10 bases aligning to TRBD1. The junction had 9 bases not matched to a gene; V was cut back by 0 bases and J by 11 bases. The CDR3 totals 15 residues. Per germline, CDR1 KGHSH and CDR2 LQKENI. DNA for the CDR3: TGTGCCAGCTCACCACCGCAGGGACAGGGGTCTGCGGCTTTCTTT. This sequence encodes CASSPPQGQGSAAFF.

A remark on this clone: In the same sample, other DNA sequences code for this CDR3. V and J are TRBV3-1 (or the pseudogene TRBV3-2) and TRBJ1-5; unclear D gene. The CDR3 runs 13 residues. The germline V and J ends were trimmed by 0 bases and 4 bases, with 4 bases remaining between them. Germline CDR1 is LGHDT and CDR2 is YNNKEL (reference sequence). DNA of the CDR3: TGTGCCAGCAGCCAAGATCTGAATCAGCCCCAGCATTTT. This codes for CASSQDLNQPQHF.

The chain combines TRBV7-8 with TRBJ2-5; 9 positions agree with TRBD2. CDR3 size: 18 residues. Germline V gives CDR1 SGHVS, CDR2 FQNEAQ. Trimming cost V 1 base and J 5 bases; bases outside gene matches: 14. The chain's CDR3 is CASSLVVWRGGLAETQYF. CDR3 coding DNA: TGTGCCAGCAGCTTAGTGGTCTGGCGGGGGGGCCTAGCTGAGACCCAGTACTTC. Full variable domain (rest looked up from reference TRBV7-8 and TRBJ2-5): GAGVSQSPRYKVAKRGQDVALRCDPISGHVSLFWYQQALGQGPEFLTYFQNEAQLDKSGLPSDRFFAERPEGSVSTLKIQRTQQEDSAVYLCASSLVVWRGGLAETQYFGPGTRLLVL.

CDR3 protein: CASKQGAMETQYF. CDR3 DNA sequence: TGCGCCAGTAAACAGGGGGCAATGGAGACCCAGTACTTC. The rearrangement uses TRBV10-2 and TRBJ2-5, with 9 nucleotides matching TRBD1. Germline-derived CDR1 and CDR2 are WSHSY and SAAADI. V lost 9 bases and J lost 5; bases outside the gene matches: 7. This CDR3 has 13 amino acids.

This chain joins TRBV2 and TRBJ2-2; possibly TRBD2 for D (5 bases). The germline V gene encodes CDR1 SNHLY and CDR2 FYNNEI. V lost 7 bases to trimming and J lost 0 bases, with 12 bases between them. The CDR3 consists of 15 residues. The CDR3 DNA follows: TGTGCCAGCAATTTAGCGTCCACGAACACCGGGGAGCTGTTTTTT. Its protein product is CASNLASTNTGELFF.

CDR3 sequence: CSRVTGNTIYF. The DNA for the CDR3 is TGCAGTCGGGTAACTGGAAACACCATATATTTT. The genes are TRBV20-1 and TRBJ1-3; unclear D gene. CDR1 and CDR2 from the germline V gene are DFQATT and SNEGSKA (reference sequence). The CDR3 covers 11 residues. Trimming removed 8 bases at V and 2 bases at J, with 7 bases between.

A single count supports this clone. This chain joins TRBV2 and TRBJ1-4; possible D gene TRBD1, 5 bases. The CDR3 contains 17 residues. Germline CDR1 reads SNHLY; CDR2 reads FYNNEI. V was trimmed by 3 bases and J by 3 bases, leaving 17 bases between them. CDR3 in DNA: TGTGCCAGCAGTGAGACAGTTTTTAGGGTAGCTAATGAAAAACTGTTTTTT. Protein product: CASSETVFRVANEKLFF.

V usage is TRBV19 and J usage is TRBJ2-7; a possible D gene is TRBD2 (7 bases). Trimming shortened V by 5 bases and J by 4 bases, and 18 bases separated the two germline ends. This CDR3 region has 15 residues. CDR1 is LNHDA and CDR2 is SQIVND in the germline V gene (reference sequence). The CDR3 DNA reads TGTGCCAGTAGTTGGGGCGGGGGCTCCCTTTACGAGCAGTACTTC. It is translated as CASSWGGGSLYEQYF.

The J gene is TRBJ1-1, the V gene TRBV5-4; D ambiguous. This CDR3 region has 15 residues. Per germline, CDR1 SGHNT and CDR2 YYREEE (reference sequence). V dropped 0 bases and J dropped 0 bases, with 9 bases sitting between them. CDR3 DNA: TGTGCCAGCAGCTTGGCCGGTGGAGTGAACACTGAAGCTTTCTTT. It yields the protein CASSLAGGVNTEAFF.

The rearrangement joins TRBV14 to TRBJ1-4; D gene unclear. The CDR3 is 14 amino acids. Germline V CDR1 and CDR2: SGHDN, FVKESK. The V end lost 6 bases, the J end lost 7 bases, and 15 bases lay between the germline ends. In DNA form, the CDR3 reads TGTGCCAGCAGGGAAGGAGGGTTGGGTGAAAAACTGTTTTTT. Its translation is CASREGGLGEKLFF.

For this clone: This CDR3 is also generated by other DNA sequences in the sample. J is TRBJ1-2 and V is TRBV6-5; 7 positions match TRBD1. Trimming took 6 bases from V and 5 from J; bases not matched to a gene: 3. The CDR3 extends over 12 amino acids. Germline lookup yields CDR1 MNHEY and CDR2 SVGAGI. The CDR3 region is CASRPTGYGYTF. CDR3 nucleotide sequence: TGTGCCAGCAGACCGACAGGGTATGGCTACACCTTC.

This clone appeared a single time. The chain recombines TRBV11-3 with TRBJ2-4; 9 bases line up with TRBD1. This CDR3 contains 13 residues. From germline, CDR1 is SGHNT and CDR2 YENEEA. V was clipped by 5 bases and J by 5 bases; unmatched bases: 1. The CDR3 reads CASSRTGENIQYF. The CDR3 DNA is TGTGCCAGCAGCCGGACAGGGGAAAACATTCAGTACTTC.

This clone was seen a handful of times. This chain links TRBV19 with TRBJ1-3; D perhaps matches TRBD1 (5 bases). The CDR3 extends over 16 amino acids. Trimming left V 1 base short and J 3 bases short, with 13 bases between. CDR1 is LNHDA, CDR2 SQIVND, per germline (reference sequence). CDR3 sequence: CASSIGLGDSGNTIYF. The CDR3 nucleotides are TGTGCCAGTAGTATAGGCCTTGGTGACAGTGGAAACACCATATATTTT.

The rearrangement links TRBV19 to TRBJ1-4; D gene unclear. The germline CDR1 and CDR2 sequences are LNHDA and SQIVND (reference sequence). CDR3 length: 12 amino acids. The CDR3 loop reads CASGEYREKLFF. For the CDR3, the DNA is TGTGCGAGCGGGGAATATAGGGAAAAACTGTTTTTT.

V and J are TRBV10-3 and TRBJ2-1, with TRBD1 matching 7 bases. The J segment lost 7 bases and the V segment lost 1 base, leaving 13 bases of the junction unmatched. The CDR3 loop spans 17 amino acids. Germline V gene sequence: CDR1 ENHRY, CDR2 SYGVKD. In DNA form, the CDR3 reads TGTGCCATCAGTGAGTACCGACAGGGCAAGCAGGGGAATGAGCAGTTCTTC. Translating gives CAISEYRQGKQGNEQFF.

The rearrangement joins TRBV19 to TRBJ1-1; the D gene is possibly TRBD1 (5 bases). The CDR3 runs to 16 residues. V dropped 4 bases and J dropped 4 bases, with 19 bases sitting between them. The V gene's germline CDR1 is LNHDA and CDR2 SQIVND (reference sequence). The CDR3 loop reads CASSKTPSGEGTEAFF. The CDR3 DNA reads TGTGCCAGTAGTAAAACCCCCTCGGGGGAAGGCACTGAAGCTTTCTTT.

The chain's CDR3 is CASSISPGQGSYGNEQFF. In DNA, the CDR3 is TGTGCCAGTAGTATCTCACCGGGACAGGGAAGTTATGGCAATGAGCAGTTCTTC. V and J are TRBV19 and TRBJ2-1; 9 bases match TRBD1. J lost 6 bases, V lost 3 bases, and 15 bases had no gene match. The length of the CDR3 is 18 residues. Germline V gene lookup returns CDR1 LNHDA and CDR2 SQIVND (reference sequence).